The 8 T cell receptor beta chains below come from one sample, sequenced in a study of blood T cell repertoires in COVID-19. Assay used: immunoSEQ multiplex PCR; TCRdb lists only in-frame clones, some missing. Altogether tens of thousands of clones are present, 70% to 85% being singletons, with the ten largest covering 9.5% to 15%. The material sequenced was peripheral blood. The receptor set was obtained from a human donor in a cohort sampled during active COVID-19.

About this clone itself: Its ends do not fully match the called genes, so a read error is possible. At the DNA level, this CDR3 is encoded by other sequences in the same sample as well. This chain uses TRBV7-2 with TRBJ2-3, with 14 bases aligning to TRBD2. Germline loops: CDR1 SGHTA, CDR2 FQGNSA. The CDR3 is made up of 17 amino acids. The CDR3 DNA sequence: TGTGCTAGCAGCCTGACTAGCGGGAGGGGTATTGCAGATACGCAGTATTTT. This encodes CASSLTSGRGIADTQYF.

CDR3: CASSVSRDSSSYEQYF. DNA for the CDR3: TGTGCCAGCAGCGTCAGCCGGGACAGTAGCTCCTACGAGCAGTACTTC. The chain joins TRBV9 to TRBJ2-7; 7 nucleotides line up with TRBD1. J lost 0 bases, V lost 2 bases, and 8 bases had no gene match. CDR1 SGDLS and CDR2 YYNGEE come from the germline V gene. CDR3 size: 16 residues.

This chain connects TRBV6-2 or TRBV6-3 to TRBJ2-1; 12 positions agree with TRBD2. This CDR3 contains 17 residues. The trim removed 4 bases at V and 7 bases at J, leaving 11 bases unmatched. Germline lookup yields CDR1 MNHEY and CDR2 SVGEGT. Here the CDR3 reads CASSFRLLAGGENEQFF. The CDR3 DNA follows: TGTGCCAGCAGTTTCCGGCTTCTAGCGGGGGGGGAGAATGAGCAGTTCTTC.

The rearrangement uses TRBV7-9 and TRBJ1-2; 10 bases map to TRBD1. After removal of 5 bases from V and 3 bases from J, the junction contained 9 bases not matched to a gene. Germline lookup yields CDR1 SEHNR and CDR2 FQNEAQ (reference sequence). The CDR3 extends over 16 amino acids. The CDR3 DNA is TGTGCCAGCAGCGGGAGGGTCGGACAGGGGGACTATGGCTACACCTTC. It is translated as CASSGRVGQGDYGYTF. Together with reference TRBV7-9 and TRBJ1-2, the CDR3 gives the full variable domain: DTGVSQNPRHKITKRGQNVTFRCDPISEHNRLYWYRQTLGQGPEFLTYFQNEAQLEKSRLLSDRFSAERPKGSFSTLEIQRTEQGDSAMYLCASSGRVGQGDYGYTFGSGTRLTVV.

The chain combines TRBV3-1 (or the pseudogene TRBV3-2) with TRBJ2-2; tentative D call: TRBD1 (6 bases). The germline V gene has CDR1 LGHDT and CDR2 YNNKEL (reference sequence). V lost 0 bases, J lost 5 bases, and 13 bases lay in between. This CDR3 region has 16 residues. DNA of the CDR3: TGTGCCAGCAGCCAAGACAGGGGAAGGCCAACCGGGGAGCTGTTTTTT. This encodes CASSQDRGRPTGELFF.

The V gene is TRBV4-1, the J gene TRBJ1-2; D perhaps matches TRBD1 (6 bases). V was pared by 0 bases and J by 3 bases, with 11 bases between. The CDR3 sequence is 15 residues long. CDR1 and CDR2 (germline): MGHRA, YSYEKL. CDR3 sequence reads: CASSQDVGADYGYTF. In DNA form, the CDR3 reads TGCGCCAGCAGCCAAGATGTGGGGGCAGACTATGGCTACACCTTC.

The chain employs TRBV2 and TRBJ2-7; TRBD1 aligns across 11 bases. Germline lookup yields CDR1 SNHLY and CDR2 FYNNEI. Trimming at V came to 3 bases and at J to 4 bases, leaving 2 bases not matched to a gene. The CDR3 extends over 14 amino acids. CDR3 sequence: CASSEGQGVYEQYF. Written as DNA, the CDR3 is TGTGCCAGCAGTGAGGGACAGGGGGTGTACGAGCAGTACTTC. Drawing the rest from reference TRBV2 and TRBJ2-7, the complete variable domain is EPEVTQTPSHQVTQMGQEVILRCVPISNHLYFYWYRQILGQKVEFLVSFYNNEISEKSEIFDDQFSVERPDGSNFTLKIRSTKLEDSAMYFCASSEGQGVYEQYFGPGTRLTVT.

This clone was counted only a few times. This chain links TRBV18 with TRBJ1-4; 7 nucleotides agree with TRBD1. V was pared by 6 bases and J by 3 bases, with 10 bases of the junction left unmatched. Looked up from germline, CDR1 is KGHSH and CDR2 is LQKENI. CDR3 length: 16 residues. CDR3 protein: CASSWDRGDSNEKLFF. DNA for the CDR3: TGTGCCAGCTCGTGGGACAGAGGTGACTCTAATGAAAAACTGTTTTTT. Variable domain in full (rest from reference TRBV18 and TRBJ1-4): NAGVMQNPRHLVRRRGQEARLRCSPMKGHSHVYWYRQLPEEGLKFMVYLQKENIIDESGMPKERFSAEFPKEGPSILRIQQVVRGDSAAYFCASSWDRGDSNEKLFFGSGTQLSVL.